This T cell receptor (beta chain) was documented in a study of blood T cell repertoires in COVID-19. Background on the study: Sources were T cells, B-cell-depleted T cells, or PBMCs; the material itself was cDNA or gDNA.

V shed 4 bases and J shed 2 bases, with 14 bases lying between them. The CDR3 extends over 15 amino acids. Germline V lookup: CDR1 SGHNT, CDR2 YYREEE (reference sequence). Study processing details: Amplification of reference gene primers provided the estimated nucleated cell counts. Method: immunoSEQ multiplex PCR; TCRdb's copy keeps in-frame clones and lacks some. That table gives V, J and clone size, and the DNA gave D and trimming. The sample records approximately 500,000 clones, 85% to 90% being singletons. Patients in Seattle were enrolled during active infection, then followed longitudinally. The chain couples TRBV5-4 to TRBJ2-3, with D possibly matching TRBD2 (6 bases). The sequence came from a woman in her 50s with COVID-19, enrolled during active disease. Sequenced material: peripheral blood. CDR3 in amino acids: CASSRDFENTDTQYF. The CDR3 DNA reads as TGTGCCAGCAGCCGGGACTTCGAGAACACAGATACGCAGTATTTT.